This T cell receptor beta chain is from a study of T-cell reconstitution after alpha-beta-depleted transplantation in children. Using unique molecular identifiers, the investigators prepared the TCRbeta library. MiXCR was run by TCRdb on the PCR reads, yielding one entry per CDR3 protein. The sample holds around 500,000 distinct CDR3 sequences, under 30% seen once. The germline CDR1 and CDR2 sequences are DFQATT and SNEGSKA (reference sequence). The CDR3 has 16 amino acids. This clonotype was counted only a few times. This sequence was found in a boy in the first two years of life who had a stem cell transplant for acute myeloid leukemia, so the T cells may come from the graft donor. J is TRBJ2-5 and V is TRBV20-1; D might be TRBD1 or TRBD2, each matching 6 bases. Sequences were derived from PBMCs, mostly from graft donor cells, sampled 360 days after TCRalphabeta/CD19-depleted stem cell transplant. The CDR3 DNA is TGCAGCTTACCAACCCCATTGGGGGGCTGGGGGGAGACCCAGTACTTC. Amino acid sequence: CSLPTPLGGWGETQYF.